Listed below are T cell receptor beta chains from one sample, sequenced in a study of blood T cell repertoires in COVID-19. Using immunoSEQ multiplex PCR, the repertoire was profiled, and TCRdb retains in-frame clones only, with some absent. The sample lists about 140,000 clones; 60% to 85% were seen once. Sequences were obtained from peripheral blood. All receptors come from a man aged 45-65 years with acute or convalescent COVID-19. The conserved cysteine and the conserved F or W are not part of the CDR3 here. The order of the fields is clone size, D gene, V gene, CDR3 protein. The D gene is left open where the match is weak. A row's size may be missing; if present it is once, few, many or a size class.

>-|-|TRBV10-3
AISESGGDNSPLH
>few|TRBD2|TRBV5-1
ASSFYPSGGSYNEQF
>-|-|TRBV7-9
ASSLQGGQPQH
>-|TRBD1|TRBV3-1/TRBV3-2
ASSLRDRGFNSPLH
>-|-|TRBV13
ASSLGSGNTEAF
>few|TRBD1|TRBV19
ASSPRDRGRITEAF
>-|-|TRBV15
ATSRDLGAEGYT
>-|-|TRBV3-1/TRBV3-2
ASSRGYGTDTQY
>-|-|TRBV6-5
ASSYSTAWGGNEQF
>once|TRBD2|TRBV12-5
ASGFYGGGTDTQY
>few|-|TRBV2
ASKRWKSGTEAF
>-|-|TRBV3-1/TRBV3-2
ASSQDGGGRALH
>medium-sized|TRBD1|TRBV2
ASQFPGQGEDEQF
>-|TRBD1|TRBV7-9
ASSLTLGQVPKMNTEAF
>once|TRBD2|TRBV24-1
ATSDLRGGKNIQY
>-|TRBD1|TRBV27
ASSLSTGQGAREQF
>-|-|TRBV11-2
ASSSGGQQF
>-|-|TRBV6-1
ASSEGGGAN
>-|TRBD1|TRBV24-1
ATSDPTGFNNEQF
>-|TRBD1|TRBV28
ASRDRDRVSDGYT
>-|-|TRBV15
ATSRDTASYEQY
>-|TRBD2|TRBV9
ASSGPPGLAGPHSYNEQF
>-|TRBD1|TRBV20-1
SATDRGLGGYT
>-|TRBD1|TRBV5-8
ASSGITGAPGYT
>-|-|TRBV4-2
ASSQDEVQPQH
>-|-|TRBV9
ASSPPTTIYGYT
>-|-|TRBV10-1
ASRDTANTEAF
>-|TRBD1|TRBV18
ASSPLPGQGLGGYT
>-|TRBD1|TRBV19
ASSISKGGLGQF
>-|-|TRBV19
ASSIDGDTNQPQH
>few|-|TRBV30
AGGSGAGSPLH
>-|TRBD1|TRBV27
ASSPRDRESGYT
>few|TRBD1|TRBV30
AWSPGQGIGQPQH
>few|-|TRBV2
ASSELWGDTDTQY
>-|-|TRBV28
ASSSTDTDTQY
>-|-|TRBV10-3
AISVSGISYEQY
>-|TRBD2|TRBV19
ASSILLAGGSETQY
>-|TRBD2|TRBV5-5
ASSLRSGGPGDTQY
>-|TRBD1|TRBV30
AWTTGVISSSYEKLF
>-|-|TRBV11-1
ATSTEKNIQY
>-|-|TRBV18
ASSPVSGIGGYT
>-|-|TRBV5-1
ASSWAPGTDTQY
>-|TRBD1|TRBV29-1
SVVQGRTEAF
>-|-|TRBV5-4
ASSGVGTPTYEQY
>-|TRBD2|TRBV6-5
ASSRLAGGQETQY
>once|TRBD1|TRBV2
ASSELRTGEYGTQH
>-|-|TRBV5-1
ASSFSGGELF
>-|-|TRBV3-1/TRBV3-2
ASSRDQETQY
>-|TRBD2|TRBV7-8
ASSRGLAVGAEQY
>-|-|TRBV12-3/TRBV12-4
ASSPTSYNEQF
>-|-|TRBV21-1
ASSKDGGGHSPLH
>-|-|TRBV2
ASRIDRSEAF
>-|TRBD1|TRBV18
ASSLGQGGTEAF
>-|-|TRBV4-1
ASSQDSGGSGNTIY
>-|-|TRBV10-3
AISYLGGKAF
>-|-|TRBV6-5
ASRPSGSGGTEAF
>-|TRBD1|TRBV27
ASSIRTGAPNTEAF